The rows below give T cell receptor beta chains drawn from one sample of a study of blood T cell repertoires in COVID-19. The repertoire was sequenced with immunoSEQ multiplex PCR; TCRdb's copy has only in-frame clones and lacks some. The sample has tens of thousands of clones, around 75% seen once. The sequenced material came from peripheral blood. The receptor source for this set is a man between 65 and 79 years old with acute or convalescent COVID-19. CDR3s include the opening cysteine and the closing phenylalanine or tryptophan. A D gene is named only where the DNA matches it firmly. Size is stated for part of the rows, as once, few or many counts, or as a class when the clone is expanded.

>TRBV28|NA|NA|TRBJ1-2
TGTGCCAGCAGTTCCCACAGGGTGGAGGCCTATGGCTACACCTTC
CASSSHRVEAYGYTF
>TRBV9|TRBD2|NA|TRBJ2-1
TGTGCCAGCAGCGTCCTCTTACTAGCGGGAGTTAAGAATGAGCAGTTCTTC
CASSVLLLAGVKNEQFF
>TRBV7-9|TRBD1|once|TRBJ2-1
TGTGCCAGCAGGGCCCCCCCGGGACAGGAGAACAATGAGCAGTTCTTC
CASRAPPGQENNEQFF
>TRBV27|TRBD2|NA|TRBJ2-1
TGTGCCAGCAGTTCTCAGACTAGCTTATCGTACAATGAGCAGTTCTTC
CASSSQTSLSYNEQFF
>TRBV7-3|TRBD2|NA|TRBJ2-1
TGTGCCAGCAGCCACTCCCGGGCTAGCGGGAGGGCCCGCTCCTACAATGAGCAGTTCTTC
CASSHSRASGRARSYNEQFF
>TRBV28|TRBD1|NA|TRBJ1-5
TGTGCCAGCAGTACCCAGACAGGGAATCAGCCCCAGCATTTT
CASSTQTGNQPQHF
>TRBV10-2|TRBD1|NA|TRBJ2-7
TGCGCCAGCAGACGGACAGGGGGCCACGAGCAGTACTTC
CASRRTGGHEQYF
>TRBV4-2|NA|few|TRBJ2-2
TGTGCCAGCAGCCAAGTACCAGCGGGGAACACCGGGGAGCTGTTTTTT
CASSQVPAGNTGELFF
>TRBV23-1|TRBD2|NA|TRBJ2-3
TGCGCCAGCAGTCGGGAGACTAGCGGGAACGGGAGAAAGACAGATACGCAGTATTTT
CASSRETSGNGRKTDTQYF
>TRBV3-1/TRBV3-2|NA|NA|TRBJ2-1
TGTGCCAGCAGCCAAATCGCGGGTCGCCGCCGGGATGAGCAGTTCTTC
CASSQIAGRRRDEQFF
>TRBV7-3|TRBD2|NA|TRBJ2-2
TGTGCCAGCAGCTTAATGGCTAGCGGGAGTACCACCGGGGAGCTGTTTTTT
CASSLMASGSTTGELFF
>TRBV7-9|TRBD2|NA|TRBJ2-2
TGTGCCAGCAGCTTAGCTACTAGCGGGTCCAACACCGGGGAGCTGTTTTTT
CASSLATSGSNTGELFF
>TRBV28|TRBD1|once|TRBJ2-1
TGTGCCAGCAAGGAGGTAGGGACAGGACCGTACAATGAGCAGTTCTTC
CASKEVGTGPYNEQFF
>TRBV4-3|NA|NA|TRBJ2-1
TGCGCCAGCAGCCCAGCGGACTTGGCGTCATCGTACAATGAGCAGTTCTTC
CASSPADLASSYNEQFF
>TRBV7-9|TRBD1|once|TRBJ2-2
TGTGCCAGCAGCGCCGGGACAGGGGGGACCGGGGAGCTGTTTTTT
CASSAGTGGTGELFF
>TRBV29-1|NA|NA|TRBJ1-1
TGCAGCGTATACTCGGGACTCCCGAACACTGAAGCTTTCTTT
CSVYSGLPNTEAFF
>TRBV19|TRBD2|NA|TRBJ2-1
TGTGCCAGTAGTCTGGGACTAGCTTATGAGCAGTTCTTC
CASSLGLAYEQFF
>TRBV28|TRBD2|NA|TRBJ2-3
TGTGCCAGCAGCCTGCCACTCGGGGGGGCAGATACGCAGTATTTT
CASSLPLGGADTQYF
>TRBV5-6|TRBD1|once|TRBJ1-6
TGTGCCAGCAGCCTACCGGGACAGCAGTCACCCCTCCACTTT
CASSLPGQQSPLHF
>TRBV3-1/TRBV3-2|NA|NA|TRBJ2-1
TGTGCCAGCAGCCAGGGACTTCAATGGAGGAATGAGCAGTTCTTC
CASSQGLQWRNEQFF
>TRBV6-5|NA|NA|TRBJ2-7
TGTGCCAGCAGCGGCCGACCGGACAGCTCCTACGAGCAGTACTTC
CASSGRPDSSYEQYF
>TRBV6-6|NA|NA|TRBJ1-1
TGTGCCAGCATTGAGACAAAGAAGAACACTGAAGCTTTCTTT
CASIETKKNTEAFF
>TRBV6-5|TRBD1|NA|TRBJ1-4
TGTGCCAGCAGTCGCCTCGGACAGGCTGAAAAACTGTTTTTT
CASSRLGQAEKLFF
>TRBV6-2/TRBV6-3|NA|NA|TRBJ1-1
TGTGCCAGCAGTTGGAGGGGATCGCACACTGAAGCTTTCTTT
CASSWRGSHTEAFF
>TRBV28|TRBD1|NA|TRBJ1-1
TGTGCCAGCAGTTTGAGGACAGGGCCTGAAGCTTTCTTT
CASSLRTGPEAFF
>TRBV3-1/TRBV3-2|NA|NA|TRBJ2-3
TGTGCCAGCAGCCTAGCCCCTCGCACAGATACGCAGTATTTT
CASSLAPRTDTQYF
>TRBV2|NA|NA|TRBJ1-5
TGTGCCAGCAGTACCGGGACAACTAGCAATCAGCCCCAGCATTTT
CASSTGTTSNQPQHF
>TRBV6-2/TRBV6-3|NA|NA|TRBJ1-3
TGTGCCAGCAGTGCAGGGTGGAGAGGAAACACCATATATTTT
CASSAGWRGNTIYF